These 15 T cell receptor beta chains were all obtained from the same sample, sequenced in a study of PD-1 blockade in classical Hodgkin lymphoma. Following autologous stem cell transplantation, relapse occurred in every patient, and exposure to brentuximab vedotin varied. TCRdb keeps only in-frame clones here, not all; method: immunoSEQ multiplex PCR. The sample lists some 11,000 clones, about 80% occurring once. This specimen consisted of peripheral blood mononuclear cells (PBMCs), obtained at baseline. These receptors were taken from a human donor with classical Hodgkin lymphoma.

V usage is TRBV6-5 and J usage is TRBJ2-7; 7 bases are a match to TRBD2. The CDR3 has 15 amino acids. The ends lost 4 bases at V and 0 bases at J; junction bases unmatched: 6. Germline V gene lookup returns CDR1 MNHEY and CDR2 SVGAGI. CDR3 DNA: TGTGCCAGCAGTTTCCTGACTAGCAGCTCCTACGAGCAGTACTTC. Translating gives CASSFLTSSSYEQYF.

The CDR3 DNA reads as TGTGCCAGCAGTGAAAGGGGGCTAGCGGGCCGTTTTTACGAGCAGTACTTC. It is translated as CASSERGLAGRFYEQYF. The V and J genes are TRBV2 and TRBJ2-5, with TRBD2 as a possible D gene (8 bases). The J call may not be correct, given that the DNA end is closer to TRBJ2-7. Germline V CDR1 and CDR2: SNHLY, FYNNEI. The CDR3 spans 17 residues.

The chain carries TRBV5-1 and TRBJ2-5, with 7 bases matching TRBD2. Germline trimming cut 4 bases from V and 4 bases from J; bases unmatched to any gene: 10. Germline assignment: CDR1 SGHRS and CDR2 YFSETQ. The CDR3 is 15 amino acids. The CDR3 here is CASSTSGTNIETQYF. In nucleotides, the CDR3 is TGCGCCAGCAGCACAAGCGGGACCAACATAGAGACCCAGTACTTC.

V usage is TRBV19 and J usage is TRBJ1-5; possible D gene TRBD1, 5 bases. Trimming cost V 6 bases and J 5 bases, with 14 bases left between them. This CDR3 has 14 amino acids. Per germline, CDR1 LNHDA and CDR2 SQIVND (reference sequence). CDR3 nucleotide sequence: TGTGCCAGTAGCCTAAACAGGAACCATCAGCCCCAGCATTTT. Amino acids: CASSLNRNHQPQHF.

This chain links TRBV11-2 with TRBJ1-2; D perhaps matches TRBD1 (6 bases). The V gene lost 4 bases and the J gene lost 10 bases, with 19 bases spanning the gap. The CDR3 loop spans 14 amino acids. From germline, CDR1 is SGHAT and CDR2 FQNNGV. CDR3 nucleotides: TGTGCCAGCAGCTCCGATGACAGGATAGTCTCCTACACCTTC. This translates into CASSSDDRIVSYTF.

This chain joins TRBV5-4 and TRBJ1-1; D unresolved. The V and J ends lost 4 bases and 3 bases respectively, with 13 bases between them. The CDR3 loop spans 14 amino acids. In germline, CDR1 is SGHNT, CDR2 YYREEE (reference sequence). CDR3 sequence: CASSPEGGYTEAFF. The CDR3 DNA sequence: TGTGCCAGCAGCCCAGAGGGAGGGTACACTGAAGCTTTCTTT.

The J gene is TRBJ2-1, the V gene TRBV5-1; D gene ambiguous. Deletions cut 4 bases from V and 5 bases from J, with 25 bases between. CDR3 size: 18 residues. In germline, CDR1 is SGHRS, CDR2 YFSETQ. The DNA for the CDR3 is TGCGCCAGCAGCCTCTTCGTGGCAGTCGTTACAGAAAACAATGAGCAGTTCTTC. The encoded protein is CASSLFVAVVTENNEQFF. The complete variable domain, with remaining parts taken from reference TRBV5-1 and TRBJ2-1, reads KAGVTQTPRYLIKTRGQQVTLSCSPISGHRSVSWYQQTPGQGLQFLFEYFSETQRNKGNFPGRFSGRQFSNSRSEMNVSTLELGDSALYLCASSLFVAVVTENNEQFFGPGTRLTVL.

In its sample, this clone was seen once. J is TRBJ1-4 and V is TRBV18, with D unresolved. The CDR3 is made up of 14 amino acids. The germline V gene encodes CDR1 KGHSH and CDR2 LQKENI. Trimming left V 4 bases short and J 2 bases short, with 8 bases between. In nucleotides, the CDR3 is TGTGCCAGCTCACGGACCCCGACTAATGAAAAACTGTTTTTT. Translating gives CASSRTPTNEKLFF. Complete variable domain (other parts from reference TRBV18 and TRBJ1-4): NAGVMQNPRHLVRRRGQEARLRCSPMKGHSHVYWYRQLPEEGLKFMVYLQKENIIDESGMPKERFSAEFPKEGPSILRIQQVVRGDSAAYFCASSRTPTNEKLFFGSGTQLSVL.

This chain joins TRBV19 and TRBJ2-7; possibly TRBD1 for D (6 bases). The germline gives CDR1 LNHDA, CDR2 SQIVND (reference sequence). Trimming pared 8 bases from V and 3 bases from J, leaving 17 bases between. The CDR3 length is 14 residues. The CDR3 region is CASSTPGTFYEQYF. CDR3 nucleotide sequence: TGTGCCAGTTCCACCCCCGGGACATTCTACGAGCAGTACTTC. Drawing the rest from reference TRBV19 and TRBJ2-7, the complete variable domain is DGGITQSPKYLFRKEGQNVTLSCEQNLNHDAMYWYRQDPGQGLRLIYYSQIVNDFQKGDIAEGYSVSREKKESFPLTVTSAQKNPTAFYLCASSTPGTFYEQYFGPGTRLTVT.

The CDR3 loop reads CASSQGPGLAADEQYF. The CDR3 DNA is TGTGCCAGCAGCCAAGGTCCGGGACTAGCGGCAGACGAGCAGTACTTC. The V call is TRBV14, the J call TRBJ2-7; 11 bases align to TRBD2. The CDR3 runs to 16 residues. Germline V CDR1 and CDR2: SGHDN, FVKESK. Trimming removed 1 base from V and 5 bases from J; junction bases left unmatched: 7.

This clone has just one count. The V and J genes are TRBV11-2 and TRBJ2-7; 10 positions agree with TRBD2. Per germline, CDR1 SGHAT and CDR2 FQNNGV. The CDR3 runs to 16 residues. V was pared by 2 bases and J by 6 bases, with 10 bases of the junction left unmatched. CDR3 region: CASSLSGLAGVREQYF. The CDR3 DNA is TGTGCCAGCAGCTTATCGGGGCTAGCGGGAGTCCGCGAGCAGTACTTC. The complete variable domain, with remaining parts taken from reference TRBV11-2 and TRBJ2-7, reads EAGVAQSPRYKIIEKRQSVAFWCNPISGHATLYWYQQILGQGPKLLIQFQNNGVVDDSQLPKDRFSAERLKGVDSTLKIQPAKLEDSAVYLCASSLSGLAGVREQYFGPGTRLTVT.

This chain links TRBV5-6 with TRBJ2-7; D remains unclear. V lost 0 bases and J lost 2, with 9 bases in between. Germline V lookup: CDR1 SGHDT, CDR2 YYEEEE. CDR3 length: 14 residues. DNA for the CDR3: TGTGCCAGCAGCTTGGGTGGGGATACCTACGAGCAGTACTTC. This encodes CASSLGGDTYEQYF.

The CDR3 protein is CASTALAGGGSGELFF. The CDR3 region has the DNA TGTGCCAGCACCGCACTAGCGGGAGGAGGCTCCGGGGAGCTGTTTTTT. The chain has TRBV6-4 and TRBJ2-2, with 12 bases lining up with TRBD2. Trimming took 7 bases from V and 6 from J; bases not matched to a gene: 9. In germline, CDR1 is MRHNA, CDR2 SNTAGT. This CDR3 has 16 residues.

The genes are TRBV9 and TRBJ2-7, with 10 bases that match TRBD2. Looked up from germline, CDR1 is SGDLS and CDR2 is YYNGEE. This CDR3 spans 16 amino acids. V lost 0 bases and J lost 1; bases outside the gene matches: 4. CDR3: CASSVDGLADSYEQYF. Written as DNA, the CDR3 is TGTGCCAGCAGCGTAGATGGACTAGCGGATTCCTACGAGCAGTACTTC.

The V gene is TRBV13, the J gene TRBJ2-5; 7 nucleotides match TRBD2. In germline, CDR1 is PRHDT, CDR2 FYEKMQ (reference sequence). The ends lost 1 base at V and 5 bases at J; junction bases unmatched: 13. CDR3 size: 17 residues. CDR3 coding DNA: TGTGCCAGCAGCTTAGCGGCGGGAGATCAGGGTAGGGAGACCCAGTACTTC. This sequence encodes CASSLAAGDQGRETQYF. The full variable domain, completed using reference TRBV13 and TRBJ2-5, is AAGVIQSPRHLIKEKRETATLKCYPIPRHDTVYWYQQGPGQDPQFLISFYEKMQSDKGSIPDRFSAQQFSDYHSELNMSSLELGDSALYFCASSLAAGDQGRETQYFGPGTRLLVL.